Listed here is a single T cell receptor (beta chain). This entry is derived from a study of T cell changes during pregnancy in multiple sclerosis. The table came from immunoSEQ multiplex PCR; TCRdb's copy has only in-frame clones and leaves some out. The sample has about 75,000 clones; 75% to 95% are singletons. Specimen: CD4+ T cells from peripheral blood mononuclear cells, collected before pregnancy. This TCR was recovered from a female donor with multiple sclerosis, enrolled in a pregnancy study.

CDR3 nucleotide sequence: TGCGCCAGCAGCCAAGAAGGGCAGGGGGATCAGCCCCAGCATTTT. Its protein is CASSQEGQGDQPQHF. This chain links TRBV4-1 with TRBJ1-5; 7 nucleotides align to TRBD1. V was clipped by 0 bases and J by 5 bases; unmatched bases: 4. The V gene's germline CDR1 is MGHRA and CDR2 YSYEKL. The CDR3 consists of 15 residues.